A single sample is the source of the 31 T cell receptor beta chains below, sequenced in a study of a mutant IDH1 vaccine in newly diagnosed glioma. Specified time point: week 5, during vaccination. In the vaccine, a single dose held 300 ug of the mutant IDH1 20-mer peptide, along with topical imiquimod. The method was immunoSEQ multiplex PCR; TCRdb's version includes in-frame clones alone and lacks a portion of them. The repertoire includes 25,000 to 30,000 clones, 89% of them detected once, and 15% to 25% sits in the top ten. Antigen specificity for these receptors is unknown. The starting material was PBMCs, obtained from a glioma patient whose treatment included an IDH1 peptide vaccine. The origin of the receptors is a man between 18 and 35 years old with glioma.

As DNA, the CDR3 is TGCGCCAGCAGACAACTAGCGGGAGTGGGCGAGCAGTACTTC. Protein product: CASRQLAGVGEQYF. V is TRBV4-3 and J is TRBJ2-7; 11 nucleotides line up with TRBD2. V was pared by 6 bases and J by 6 bases, with 7 bases of the junction left unmatched. This CDR3 has 14 residues. Germline-derived CDR1 and CDR2 are LGHNA and YSLEER.

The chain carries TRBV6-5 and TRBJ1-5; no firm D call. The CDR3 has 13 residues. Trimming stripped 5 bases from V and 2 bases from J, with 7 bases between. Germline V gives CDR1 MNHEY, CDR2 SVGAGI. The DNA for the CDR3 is TGTGCCAGCAGTACAATGGGCAATCAGCCCCAGCATTTT. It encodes CASSTMGNQPQHF.

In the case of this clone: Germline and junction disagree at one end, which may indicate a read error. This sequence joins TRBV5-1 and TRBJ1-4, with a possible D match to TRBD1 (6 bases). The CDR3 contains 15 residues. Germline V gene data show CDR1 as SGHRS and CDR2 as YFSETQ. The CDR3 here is CASSPDPDRFENLFF. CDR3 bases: TGCGCCAGCAGCCCGGACCCGGACAGATTTGAAAACCTGTTTTTT.

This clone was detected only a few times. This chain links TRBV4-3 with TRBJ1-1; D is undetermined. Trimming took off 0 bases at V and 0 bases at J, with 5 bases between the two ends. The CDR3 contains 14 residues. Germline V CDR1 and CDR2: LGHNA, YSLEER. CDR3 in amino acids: CASSQDRMNTEAFF. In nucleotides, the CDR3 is TGCGCCAGCAGCCAAGACCGAATGAACACTGAAGCTTTCTTT.

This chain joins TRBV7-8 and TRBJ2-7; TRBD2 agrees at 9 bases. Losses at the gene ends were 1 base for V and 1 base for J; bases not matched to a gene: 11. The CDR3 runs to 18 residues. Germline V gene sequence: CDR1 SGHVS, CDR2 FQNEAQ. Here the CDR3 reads CASSLGPYLAGRSYEQYF. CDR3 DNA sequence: TGTGCCAGCAGCTTAGGACCCTATCTAGCGGGACGGTCCTACGAGCAGTACTTC.

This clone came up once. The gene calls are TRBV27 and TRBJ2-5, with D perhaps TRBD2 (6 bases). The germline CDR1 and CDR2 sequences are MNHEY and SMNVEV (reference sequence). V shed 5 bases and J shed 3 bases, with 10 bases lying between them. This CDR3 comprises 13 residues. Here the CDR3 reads CASSPASEETQYF. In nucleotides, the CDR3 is TGTGCCAGCAGTCCAGCTAGCGAAGAGACCCAGTACTTC.

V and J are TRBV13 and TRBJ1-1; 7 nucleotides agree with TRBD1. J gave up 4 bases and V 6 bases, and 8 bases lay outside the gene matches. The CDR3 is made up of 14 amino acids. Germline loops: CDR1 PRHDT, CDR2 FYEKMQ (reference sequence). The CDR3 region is CASSYGSGGTEAFF. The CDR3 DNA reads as TGTGCCAGCAGTTACGGATCAGGGGGCACTGAAGCTTTCTTT.

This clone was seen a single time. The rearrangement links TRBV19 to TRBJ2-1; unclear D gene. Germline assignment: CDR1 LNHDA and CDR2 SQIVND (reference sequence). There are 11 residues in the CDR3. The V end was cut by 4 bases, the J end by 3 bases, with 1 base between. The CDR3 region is CASSNYNEQFF. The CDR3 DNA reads TGTGCCAGTAGTAACTACAATGAGCAGTTCTTC.

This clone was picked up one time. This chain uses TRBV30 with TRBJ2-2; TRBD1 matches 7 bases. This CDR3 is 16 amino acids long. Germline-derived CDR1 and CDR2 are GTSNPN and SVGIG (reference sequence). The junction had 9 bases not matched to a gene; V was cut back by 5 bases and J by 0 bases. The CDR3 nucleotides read TGTGCCTGGGGGGATTGGGGACAGCCGAACACCGGGGAGCTGTTTTTT. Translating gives CAWGDWGQPNTGELFF.

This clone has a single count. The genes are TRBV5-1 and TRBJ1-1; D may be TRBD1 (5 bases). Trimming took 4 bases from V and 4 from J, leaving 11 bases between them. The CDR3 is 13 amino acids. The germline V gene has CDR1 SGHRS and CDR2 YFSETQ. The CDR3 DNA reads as TGCGCCAGCAGCCCGGGGGAGGGCACTGAAGCTTTCTTT. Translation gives CASSPGEGTEAFF.

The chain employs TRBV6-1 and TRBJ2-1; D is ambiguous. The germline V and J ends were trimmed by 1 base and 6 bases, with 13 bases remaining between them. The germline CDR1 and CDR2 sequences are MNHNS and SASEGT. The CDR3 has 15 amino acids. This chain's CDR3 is CASSEDPAVPNEQFF. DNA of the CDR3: TGTGCCAGCAGTGAAGACCCCGCAGTTCCCAATGAGCAGTTCTTC.

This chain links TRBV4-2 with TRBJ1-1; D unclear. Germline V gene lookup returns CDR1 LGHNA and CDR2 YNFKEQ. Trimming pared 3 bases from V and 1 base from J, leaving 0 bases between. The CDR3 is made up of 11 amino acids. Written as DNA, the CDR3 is TGTGCCAGCAGCCAGAACACTGAAGCTTTCTTT. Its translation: CASSQNTEAFF.

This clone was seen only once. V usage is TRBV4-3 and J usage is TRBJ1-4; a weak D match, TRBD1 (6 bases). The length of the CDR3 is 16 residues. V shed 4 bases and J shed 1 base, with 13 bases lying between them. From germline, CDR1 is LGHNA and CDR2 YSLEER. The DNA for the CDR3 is TGCGCCAGCAGCCCCGGGGGCTACGGAACTAATGAAAAACTGTTTTTT. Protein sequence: CASSPGGYGTNEKLFF.

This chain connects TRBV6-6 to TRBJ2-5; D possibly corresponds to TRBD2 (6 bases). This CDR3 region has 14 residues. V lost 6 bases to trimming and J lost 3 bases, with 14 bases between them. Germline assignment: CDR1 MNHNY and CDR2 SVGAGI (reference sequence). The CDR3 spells CASRPSGGEETQYF. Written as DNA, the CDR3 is TGTGCCAGCAGGCCGAGCGGCGGGGAAGAGACCCAGTACTTC.

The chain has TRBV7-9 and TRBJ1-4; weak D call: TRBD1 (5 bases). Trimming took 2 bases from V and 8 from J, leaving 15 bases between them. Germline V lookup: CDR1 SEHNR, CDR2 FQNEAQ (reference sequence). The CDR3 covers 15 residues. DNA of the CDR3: TGTGCCAGCAGCTTAACACTAGGCCAGGGAGAAAAACTGTTTTTT. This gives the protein CASSLTLGQGEKLFF.

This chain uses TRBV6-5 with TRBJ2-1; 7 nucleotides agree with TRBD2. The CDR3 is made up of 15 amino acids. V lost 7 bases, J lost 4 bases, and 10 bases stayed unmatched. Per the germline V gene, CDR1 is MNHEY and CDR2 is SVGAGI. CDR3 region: CASTSSAGLYNEQFF. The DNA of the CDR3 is TGTGCCAGCACCTCCTCAGCGGGACTGTACAATGAGCAGTTCTTC.

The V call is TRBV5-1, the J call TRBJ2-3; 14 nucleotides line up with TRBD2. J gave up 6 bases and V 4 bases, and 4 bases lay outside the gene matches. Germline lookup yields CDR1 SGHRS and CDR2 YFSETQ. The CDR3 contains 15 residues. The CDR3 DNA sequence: TGCGCCAGCAGCGAGGGACTAGCGGGAGCTGATACGCAGTATTTT. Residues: CASSEGLAGADTQYF. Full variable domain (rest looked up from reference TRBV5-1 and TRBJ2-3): KAGVTQTPRYLIKTRGQQVTLSCSPISGHRSVSWYQQTPGQGLQFLFEYFSETQRNKGNFPGRFSGRQFSNSRSEMNVSTLELGDSALYLCASSEGLAGADTQYFGPGTRLTVL.

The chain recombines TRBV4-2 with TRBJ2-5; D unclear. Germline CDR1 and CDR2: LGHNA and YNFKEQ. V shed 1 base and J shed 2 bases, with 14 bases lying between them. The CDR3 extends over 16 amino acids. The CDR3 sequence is CASSQGSLMGQETQYF. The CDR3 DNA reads TGTGCCAGCAGCCAAGGAAGCTTGATGGGGCAAGAGACCCAGTACTTC.

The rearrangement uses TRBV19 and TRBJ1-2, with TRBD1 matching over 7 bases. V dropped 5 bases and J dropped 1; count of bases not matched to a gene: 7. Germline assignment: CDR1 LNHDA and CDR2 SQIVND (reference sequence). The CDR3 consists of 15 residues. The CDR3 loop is CASSPSRDSNYGYTF. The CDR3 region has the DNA TGTGCCAGTAGTCCTTCCCGGGACAGTAACTATGGCTACACCTTC.

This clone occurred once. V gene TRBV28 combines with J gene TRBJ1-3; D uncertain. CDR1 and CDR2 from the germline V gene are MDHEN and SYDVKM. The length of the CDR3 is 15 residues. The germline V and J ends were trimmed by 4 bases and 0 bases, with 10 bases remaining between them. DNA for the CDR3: TGTGCCAGCAGTTCCCGGACGAGCTCTGGAAACACCATATATTTT. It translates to CASSSRTSSGNTIYF.

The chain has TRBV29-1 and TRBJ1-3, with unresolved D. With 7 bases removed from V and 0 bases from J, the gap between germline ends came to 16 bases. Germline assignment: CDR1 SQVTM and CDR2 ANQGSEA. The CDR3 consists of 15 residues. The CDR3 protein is CSALVAANSGNTIYF. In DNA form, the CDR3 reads TGCAGCGCTCTGGTGGCAGCGAACTCTGGAAACACCATATATTTT. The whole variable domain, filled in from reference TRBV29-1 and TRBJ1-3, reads SAVISQKPSRDICQRGTSLTIQCQVDSQVTMMFWYRQQPGQSLTLIATANQGSEATYESGFVIDKFPISRPNLTFSTLTVSNMSPEDSSIYLCSALVAANSGNTIYFGEGSWLTVV.

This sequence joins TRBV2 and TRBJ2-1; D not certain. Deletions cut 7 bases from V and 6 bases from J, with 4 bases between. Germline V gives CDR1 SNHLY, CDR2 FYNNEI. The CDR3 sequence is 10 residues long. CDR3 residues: CASNGNEQFF. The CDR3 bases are TGTGCCAGCAACGGCAATGAGCAGTTCTTC.

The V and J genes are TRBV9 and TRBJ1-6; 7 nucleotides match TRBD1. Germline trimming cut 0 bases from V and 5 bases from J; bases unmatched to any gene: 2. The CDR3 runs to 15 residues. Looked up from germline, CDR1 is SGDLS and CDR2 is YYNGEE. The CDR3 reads CASSVAGTDNSPLHF. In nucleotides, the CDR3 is TGTGCCAGCAGCGTAGCCGGGACAGATAATTCACCCCTCCACTTT.

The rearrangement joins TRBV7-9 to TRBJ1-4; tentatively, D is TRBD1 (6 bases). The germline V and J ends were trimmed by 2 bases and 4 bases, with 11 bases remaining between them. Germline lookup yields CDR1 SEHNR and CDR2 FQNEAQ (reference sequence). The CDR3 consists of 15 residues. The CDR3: CASSLMDSLNEKLFF. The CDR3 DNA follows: TGTGCCAGCAGCTTAATGGACAGTCTTAATGAAAAACTGTTTTTT.

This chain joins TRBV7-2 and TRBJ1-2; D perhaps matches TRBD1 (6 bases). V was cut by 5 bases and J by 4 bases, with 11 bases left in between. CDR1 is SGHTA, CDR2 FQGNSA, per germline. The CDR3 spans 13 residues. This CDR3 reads CASSPRGTYGYTF. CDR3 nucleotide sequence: TGTGCCAGCAGCCCCAGGGGAACCTATGGCTACACCTTC.

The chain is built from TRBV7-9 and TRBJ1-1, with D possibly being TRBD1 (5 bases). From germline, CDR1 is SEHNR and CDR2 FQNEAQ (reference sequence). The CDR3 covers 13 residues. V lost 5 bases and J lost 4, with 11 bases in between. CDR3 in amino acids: CASSKSGGTEAFF. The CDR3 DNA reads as TGTGCCAGCAGCAAAAGTGGGGGCACTGAAGCTTTCTTT.

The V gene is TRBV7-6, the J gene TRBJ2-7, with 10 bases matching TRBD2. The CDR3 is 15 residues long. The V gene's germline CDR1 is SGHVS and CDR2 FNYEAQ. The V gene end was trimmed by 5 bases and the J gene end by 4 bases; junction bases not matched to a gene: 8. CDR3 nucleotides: TGTGCCAGCAGCCCAGGACTAGCGGAGACATACGAGCAGTACTTC. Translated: CASSPGLAETYEQYF.

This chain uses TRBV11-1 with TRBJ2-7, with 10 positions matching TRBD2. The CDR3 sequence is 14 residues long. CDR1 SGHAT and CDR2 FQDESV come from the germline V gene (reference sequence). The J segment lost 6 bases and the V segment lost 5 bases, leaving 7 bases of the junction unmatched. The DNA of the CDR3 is TGTGCCAGCAGCCGCAAGGGACTAGCGAGCGAGCAGTACTTC. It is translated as CASSRKGLASEQYF.

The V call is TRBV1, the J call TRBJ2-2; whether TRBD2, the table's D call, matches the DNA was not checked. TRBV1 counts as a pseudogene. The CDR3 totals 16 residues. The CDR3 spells CTSSQVRTRVPGELFF. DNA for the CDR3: TGCACCAGCAGCCAAGTCCGGACTCGGGTCCCCGGGGAGCTGTTTTTT.

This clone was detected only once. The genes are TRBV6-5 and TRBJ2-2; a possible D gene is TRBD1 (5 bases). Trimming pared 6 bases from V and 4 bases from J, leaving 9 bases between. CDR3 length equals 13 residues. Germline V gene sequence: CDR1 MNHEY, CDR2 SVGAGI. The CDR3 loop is CASRPDSTGELFF. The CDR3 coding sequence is TGTGCCAGCAGGCCCGACAGCACCGGGGAGCTGTTTTTT.

The CDR3 DNA reads TGCAGCGTTCGGGCAGGGATTTACGAGCAGTACTTC. As protein: CSVRAGIYEQYF. The chain links TRBV29-1 to TRBJ2-7; weak D call: TRBD1 (5 bases). Trimming cost V 5 bases and J 4 bases, with 12 bases left between them. This CDR3 comprises 12 residues. Germline loops: CDR1 SQVTM, CDR2 ANQGSEA.